These T cell receptor beta chains were read from a single sample in a study of blood T cell repertoires in COVID-19. This table comes from immunoSEQ multiplex PCR, and its TCRdb copy is limited to in-frame clones, with some not included. Here the sample spans about 83,000 clones, over 60% being singletons. Sequenced material: peripheral blood. Receptor source: an elderly woman with active or convalescent COVID-19. CDR3s include the opening cysteine and the closing phenylalanine or tryptophan. A D gene is named only where the DNA matches it firmly. The size entry is marked missing in some rows and otherwise reads once, few, many or a size class.

j_call: TRBJ2-5; d_call: TRBD1; clone_size: once; v_call: TRBV5-1; cdr3_aa: CASSLGWTGEEETQYF; cdr3_nt: TGCGCCAGCAGCTTGGGTTGGACAGGAGAGGAAGAGACCCAGTACTTC
j_call: TRBJ1-3; d_call: TRBD1; clone_size: few; v_call: TRBV3-1/TRBV3-2; cdr3_aa: CASSQGTGGYTIYF; cdr3_nt: TGTGCCAGCAGCCAGGGGACAGGGGGATACACCATATATTTT
j_call: TRBJ2-5; d_call: NA; clone_size: NA; v_call: TRBV14; cdr3_aa: CASSQGNAGAAQYF; cdr3_nt: TGTGCCAGCAGCCAAGGGAACGCCGGAGCGGCCCAGTACTTC
j_call: TRBJ2-7; d_call: TRBD1; clone_size: NA; v_call: TRBV6-5; cdr3_aa: CASSYITGAYEQYF; cdr3_nt: TGTGCCAGCAGTTACATCACAGGGGCCTACGAGCAGTACTTC
j_call: TRBJ1-3; d_call: TRBD1; clone_size: few; v_call: TRBV3-1/TRBV3-2; cdr3_aa: CASSQDGTGGNTIYF; cdr3_nt: TGTGCCAGCAGCCAAGATGGGACAGGAGGAAACACCATATATTTT
j_call: TRBJ2-7; d_call: NA; clone_size: NA; v_call: TRBV12-3/TRBV12-4; cdr3_aa: CASSQGRGHEQYF; cdr3_nt: TGTGCCAGCAGTCAGGGAAGGGGCCACGAGCAGTACTTC
j_call: TRBJ1-3; d_call: TRBD1; clone_size: once; v_call: TRBV11-2; cdr3_aa: CASSFDRDREAGNTIYF; cdr3_nt: TGTGCCAGCAGCTTCGATCGCGACAGGGAAGCTGGAAACACCATATATTTT
j_call: TRBJ2-3; d_call: TRBD2; clone_size: NA; v_call: TRBV5-4; cdr3_aa: CASSTGRDTQYF; cdr3_nt: TGTGCCAGCAGCACCGGGAGGGATACGCAGTATTTT
j_call: TRBJ2-3; d_call: NA; clone_size: NA; v_call: TRBV7-6; cdr3_aa: CASSLYDPRDTQYF; cdr3_nt: TGTGCCAGCAGCTTATATGACCCGCGGGATACGCAGTATTTT
j_call: TRBJ1-3; d_call: NA; clone_size: NA; v_call: TRBV6-5; cdr3_aa: CASSYDSVPGNTIYF; cdr3_nt: TGTGCCAGCAGCTACGACAGTGTCCCTGGAAACACCATATATTTT
j_call: TRBJ1-2; d_call: TRBD1; clone_size: NA; v_call: TRBV7-9; cdr3_aa: CASSPTGQGTYGYTF; cdr3_nt: TGTGCCAGCAGCCCGACAGGGCAGGGGACCTATGGCTACACCTTC
j_call: TRBJ2-1; d_call: NA; clone_size: NA; v_call: TRBV6-2/TRBV6-3; cdr3_aa: CASSYIRAGALSYNEQFF; cdr3_nt: TGTGCCAGCAGTTACATTCGTGCGGGGGCCTTATCTTACAATGAGCAGTTCTTC
j_call: TRBJ2-2; d_call: NA; clone_size: NA; v_call: TRBV7-8; cdr3_aa: CASSLSGAPGELFF; cdr3_nt: TGTGCCAGCAGCTTGAGTGGGGCGCCCGGGGAGCTGTTTTTT
j_call: TRBJ2-7; d_call: NA; clone_size: NA; v_call: TRBV27; cdr3_aa: CASSSSLFPHEQYF; cdr3_nt: TGTGCCAGCAGTTCCTCCCTTTTCCCCCACGAGCAGTACTTC
j_call: TRBJ2-7; d_call: NA; clone_size: once; v_call: TRBV27; cdr3_aa: CASSSPYSYEQYF; cdr3_nt: TGTGCCAGCAGTAGCCCATACTCCTACGAGCAGTACTTC
j_call: TRBJ2-7; d_call: NA; clone_size: NA; v_call: TRBV7-2; cdr3_aa: CASSAADLTYEQYF; cdr3_nt: TGTGCCAGCAGCGCAGCGGATCTTACCTACGAGCAGTACTTC
j_call: TRBJ2-7; d_call: TRBD2; clone_size: NA; v_call: TRBV7-2; cdr3_aa: CASSYLAGDSYEQYF; cdr3_nt: TGTGCCAGCAGCTACCTAGCGGGGGACTCCTACGAGCAGTACTTC
j_call: TRBJ2-7; d_call: TRBD1; clone_size: NA; v_call: TRBV10-3; cdr3_aa: CAISEQGLYEQYF; cdr3_nt: TGTGCCATCAGTGAACAGGGGCTATACGAGCAGTACTTC
j_call: TRBJ1-2; d_call: NA; clone_size: NA; v_call: TRBV5-4; cdr3_aa: CASSLIREGGYTF; cdr3_nt: TGTGCCAGCAGCTTGATCAGGGAGGGGGGCTACACCTTC
j_call: TRBJ2-1; d_call: NA; clone_size: few; v_call: TRBV7-3; cdr3_aa: CASSFLPYNEQFF; cdr3_nt: TGTGCCAGCAGCTTTCTTCCCTACAATGAGCAGTTCTTC
j_call: TRBJ2-2; d_call: TRBD2; clone_size: NA; v_call: TRBV3-1/TRBV3-2; cdr3_aa: CASSQDKGLPGTGELFF; cdr3_nt: TGTGCCAGCAGCCAAGATAAGGGACTACCTGGGACCGGGGAGCTGTTTTTT
j_call: TRBJ2-7; d_call: TRBD2; clone_size: many; v_call: TRBV6-6; cdr3_aa: CASSPTGEGGEQYF; cdr3_nt: TGTGCCAGCAGCCCGACCGGGGAGGGTGGGGAGCAGTACTTC
j_call: TRBJ1-1; d_call: NA; clone_size: NA; v_call: TRBV30; cdr3_aa: CAWTRGTEAFF; cdr3_nt: TGTGCCTGGACCAGGGGCACTGAAGCTTTCTTT
j_call: TRBJ2-7; d_call: NA; clone_size: NA; v_call: TRBV5-8; cdr3_aa: CASSKRTGKEQYF; cdr3_nt: TGTGCCAGCAGCAAACGTACAGGGAAAGAGCAGTACTTC
j_call: TRBJ1-4; d_call: NA; clone_size: NA; v_call: TRBV12-5; cdr3_aa: CASGLGALGGEKLFF; cdr3_nt: TGTGCTAGTGGTTTAGGGGCCCTCGGTGGGGAAAAACTGTTTTTT
j_call: TRBJ1-1; d_call: NA; clone_size: once; v_call: TRBV29-1; cdr3_aa: CSVMTRLNTEAFF; cdr3_nt: TGCAGCGTTATGACAAGACTGAACACTGAAGCTTTCTTT
j_call: TRBJ1-5; d_call: TRBD1; clone_size: NA; v_call: TRBV19; cdr3_aa: CASSAFGTGGIQPQHF; cdr3_nt: TGTGCCAGTAGCGCCTTCGGGACAGGGGGAATTCAGCCCCAGCATTTT